A single T cell receptor (beta chain) is shown here with its context. Its target is unknown. This CDR3 is 13 amino acids long. Between the trimmed V and J ends, which lost 2 bases and 3 bases, there was a span of 8 bases. CDR1 and CDR2 from the germline V gene are DFQATT and SNEGSKA (reference sequence). The sample originates from a study of T-cell memory formation after mild COVID-19. Notes on the study in general: Whether second-wave clones peaking at day 37 were SARS-CoV-2 specific went unconfirmed. Contracting clones from day 15 to 85 had balanced CD4/CD8; later expanders favoured CD4+. For contracting clones, CD4+ ones sat mainly in CM and EM, CD8+ in EMRA.

TCRdb reprocessed the 5' RACE reads via MiXCR and lists one record per CDR3 protein. Of about 140,000 distinct CDR3 sequences listed, 11% to 15% are singletons. The sample taken for sequencing was PBMCs or a T cell subset sorted from them (not recorded which). The clonotype originates from an adult woman who had mild COVID-19 (a few samples of this study predate the infection). Cell type and time point are not known. The chain employs TRBV20-1 and TRBJ2-4, with unresolved D. The CDR3 DNA reads as TGCAGTGCTAGAAGTGAGGACAAAAACATTCAGTACTTC. Protein sequence: CSARSEDKNIQYF.